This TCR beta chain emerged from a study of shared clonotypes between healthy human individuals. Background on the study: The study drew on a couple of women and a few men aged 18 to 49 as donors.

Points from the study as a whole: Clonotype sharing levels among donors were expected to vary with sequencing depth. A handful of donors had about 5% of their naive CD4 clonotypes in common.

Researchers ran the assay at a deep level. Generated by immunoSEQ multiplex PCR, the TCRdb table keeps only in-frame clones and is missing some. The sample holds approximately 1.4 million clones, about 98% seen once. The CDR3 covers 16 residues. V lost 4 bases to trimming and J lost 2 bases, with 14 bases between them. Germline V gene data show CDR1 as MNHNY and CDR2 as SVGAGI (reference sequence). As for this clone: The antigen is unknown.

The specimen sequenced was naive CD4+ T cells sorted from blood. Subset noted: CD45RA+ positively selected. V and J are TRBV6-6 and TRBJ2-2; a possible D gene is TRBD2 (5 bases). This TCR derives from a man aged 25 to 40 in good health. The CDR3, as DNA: TGTGCCAGCAGTTTACCGCTGCGGGTAAACACCGGGGAGCTGTTTTTT. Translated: CASSLPLRVNTGELFF.